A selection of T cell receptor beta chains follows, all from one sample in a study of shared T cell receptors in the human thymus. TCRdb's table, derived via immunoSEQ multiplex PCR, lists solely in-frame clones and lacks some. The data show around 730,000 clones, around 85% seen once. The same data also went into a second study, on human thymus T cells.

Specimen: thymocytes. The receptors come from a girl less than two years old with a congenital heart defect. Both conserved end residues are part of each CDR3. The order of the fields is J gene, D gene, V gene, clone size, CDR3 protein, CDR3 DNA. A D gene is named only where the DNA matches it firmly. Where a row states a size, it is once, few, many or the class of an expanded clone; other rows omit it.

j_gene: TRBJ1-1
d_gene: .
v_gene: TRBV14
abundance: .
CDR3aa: CASSQLSPARNTEAFF
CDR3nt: TGTGCCAGCAGCCAACTATCTCCAGCTAGGAACACTGAAGCTTTCTTT

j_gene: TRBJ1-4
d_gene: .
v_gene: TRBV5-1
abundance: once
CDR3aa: CASSLVGSRIATNEKLFF
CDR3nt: TGCGCCAGCAGCTTGGTGGGTTCCAGGATTGCAACTAATGAAAAACTGTTTTTT

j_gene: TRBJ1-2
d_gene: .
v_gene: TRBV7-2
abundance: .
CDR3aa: CASSFQTAERNSLLYGYTF
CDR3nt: TGTGCCAGCAGCTTCCAGACCGCCGAACGTAACAGTCTGCTTTATGGCTACACCTTC

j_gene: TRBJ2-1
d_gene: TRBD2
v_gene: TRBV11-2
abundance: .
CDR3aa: CASSHRGATSAQFF
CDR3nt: TGTGCCAGCAGTCACCGGGGGGCGACTAGCGCGCAGTTCTTC

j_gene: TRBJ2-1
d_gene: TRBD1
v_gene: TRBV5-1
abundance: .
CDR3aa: CASSRYPGQVYNEQFF
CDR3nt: TGCGCCAGCAGCCGATACCCGGGACAGGTCTACAATGAGCAGTTCTTC

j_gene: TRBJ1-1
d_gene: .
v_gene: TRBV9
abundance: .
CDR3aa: CASSATPRVHTEAFF
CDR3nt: TGTGCCAGCAGCGCAACGCCCAGGGTACACACTGAAGCTTTCTTT

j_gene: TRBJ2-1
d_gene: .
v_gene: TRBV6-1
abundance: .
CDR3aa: CASSLTQNHYNEQFF
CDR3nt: TGTGCCAGCAGCCTGACTCAGAACCACTACAATGAGCAGTTCTTC

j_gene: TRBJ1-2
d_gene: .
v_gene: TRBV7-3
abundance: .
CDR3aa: CASSPHREARGYTF
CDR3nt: TGTGCCAGCAGCCCCCACAGGGAAGCGCGAGGCTACACCTTC

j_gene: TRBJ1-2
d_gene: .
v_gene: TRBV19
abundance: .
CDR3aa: CASRLGQSLGGYTF
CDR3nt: TGTGCCAGTAGACTCGGACAGAGCCTGGGGGGCTACACCTTC

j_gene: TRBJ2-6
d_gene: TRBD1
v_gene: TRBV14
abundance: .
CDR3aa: CASSLGQVASGANVLTF
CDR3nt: TGTGCCAGCAGCCTTGGACAGGTCGCCTCTGGGGCCAACGTCCTGACTTTC

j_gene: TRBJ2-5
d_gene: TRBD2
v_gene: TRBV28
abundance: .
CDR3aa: CASSPGLAGVEETQYF
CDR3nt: TGTGCCAGCAGTCCAGGACTAGCAGGGGTGGAAGAGACCCAGTACTTC

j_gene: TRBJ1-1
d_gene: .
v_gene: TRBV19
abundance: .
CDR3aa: CASIGARGTEAFF
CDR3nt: TGTGCCAGTATCGGGGCGCGGGGCACTGAAGCTTTCTTT

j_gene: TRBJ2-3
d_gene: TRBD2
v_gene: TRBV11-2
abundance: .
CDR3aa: CASSLGLAGVGDTQYF
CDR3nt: TGTGCCAGCAGCTTAGGGCTAGCGGGGGTAGGAGATACGCAGTATTTT

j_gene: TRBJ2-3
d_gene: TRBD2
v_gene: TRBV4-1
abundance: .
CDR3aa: CASSQGTSGGAVFFTDTQYF
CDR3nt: TGCGCCAGCAGCCAAGGCACTAGCGGGGGGGCCGTTTTCTTCACAGATACGCAGTATTTT

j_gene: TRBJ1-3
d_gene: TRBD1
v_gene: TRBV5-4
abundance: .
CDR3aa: CASSLAFGGGTGSSGNTIYF
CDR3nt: TGTGCCAGCAGCTTGGCCTTCGGGGGGGGGACAGGGAGTTCTGGAAACACCATATATTTT

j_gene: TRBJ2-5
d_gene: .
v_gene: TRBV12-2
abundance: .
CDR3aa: CASRSILRLQTQYF
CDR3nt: TGTGCAAGTCGCTCGATACTAAGGTTGCAGACCCAGTACTTC

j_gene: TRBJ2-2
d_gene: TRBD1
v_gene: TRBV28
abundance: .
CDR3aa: CASSLLFPNAGDSNTGELFF
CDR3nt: TGTGCCAGCAGTCTCCTTTTTCCAAATGCCGGGGACAGTAACACCGGGGAGCTGTTTTTT

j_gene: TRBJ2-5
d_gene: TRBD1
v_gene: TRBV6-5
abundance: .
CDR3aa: CASSYKKPGQQETQYF
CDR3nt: TGTGCCAGCAGTTACAAGAAACCGGGACAGCAAGAGACCCAGTACTTC

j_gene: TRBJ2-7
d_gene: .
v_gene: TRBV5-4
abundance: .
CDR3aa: CASSFSHRSSYEQYF
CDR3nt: TGTGCCAGCAGCTTTTCCCACAGAAGCTCCTACGAGCAGTACTTC

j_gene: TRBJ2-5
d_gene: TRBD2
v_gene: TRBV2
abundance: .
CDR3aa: CASSLGLAGRQETQYF
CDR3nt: TGTGCCAGCAGCCTAGGACTAGCGGGGCGCCAAGAGACCCAGTACTTC

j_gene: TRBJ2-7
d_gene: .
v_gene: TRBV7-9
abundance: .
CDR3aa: CASNKEEGPQYF
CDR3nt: TGTGCCAGCAATAAAGAGGAGGGGCCGCAGTACTTC

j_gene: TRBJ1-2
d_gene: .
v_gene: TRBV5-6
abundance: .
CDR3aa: CASSLEGRAVNGYTF
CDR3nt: TGTGCCAGCAGCTTGGAAGGCAGGGCGGTTAACGGCTACACCTTC

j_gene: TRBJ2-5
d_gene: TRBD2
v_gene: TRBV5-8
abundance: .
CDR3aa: CASSLWGLAGGPTEEETQYF
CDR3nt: TGTGCCAGCAGCTTGTGGGGACTAGCGGGGGGTCCCACGGAGGAAGAGACCCAGTACTTC

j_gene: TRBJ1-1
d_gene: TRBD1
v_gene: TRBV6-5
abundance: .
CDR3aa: CASSYSGQERNTEAFF
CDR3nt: TGTGCCAGCAGTTACTCGGGACAGGAAAGGAACACTGAAGCTTTCTTT

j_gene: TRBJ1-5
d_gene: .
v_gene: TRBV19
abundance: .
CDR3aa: CASRQYNLSEQPQHF
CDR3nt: TGTGCCAGTAGACAATACAATCTAAGCGAGCAGCCCCAGCATTTT

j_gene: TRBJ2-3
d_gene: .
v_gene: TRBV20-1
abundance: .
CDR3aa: CSEQSHTQYF
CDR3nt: TGCAGTGAACAGTCCCATACGCAGTATTTT

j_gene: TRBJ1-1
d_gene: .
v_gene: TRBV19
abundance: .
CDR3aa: CASSIQGRRGTEAFF
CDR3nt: TGTGCCAGTAGTATACAGGGGCGACGGGGCACTGAAGCTTTCTTT

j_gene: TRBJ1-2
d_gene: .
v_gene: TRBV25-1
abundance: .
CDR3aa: CASSSSRGGYTF
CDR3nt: TGTGCCAGCAGTTCGTCCCGAGGTGGCTACACCTTC

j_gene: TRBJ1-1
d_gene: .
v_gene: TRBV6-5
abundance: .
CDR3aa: CASSYSAPNTEAFF
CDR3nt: TGTGCCAGCAGTTACTCGGCACCCAACACTGAAGCTTTCTTT

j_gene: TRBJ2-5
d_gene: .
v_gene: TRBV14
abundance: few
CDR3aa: CASSHFLTETQYF
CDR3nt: TGTGCCAGCAGCCATTTTCTAACGGAGACCCAGTACTTC

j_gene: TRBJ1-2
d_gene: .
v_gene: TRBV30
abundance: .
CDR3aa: CAWVTGVGYGYTF
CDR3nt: TGTGCCTGGGTGACAGGAGTTGGCTATGGCTACACCTTC

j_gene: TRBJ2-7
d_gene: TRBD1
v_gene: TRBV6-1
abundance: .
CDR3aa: CASSGWTGGGEQYF
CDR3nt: TGTGCCAGCAGTGGGTGGACAGGGGGGGGCGAGCAGTACTTC

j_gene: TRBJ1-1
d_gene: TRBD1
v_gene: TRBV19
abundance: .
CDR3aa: CASSGQGAQKEDLEAFF
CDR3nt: TGTGCCAGTAGTGGACAGGGGGCGCAGAAAGAGGACCTTGAAGCTTTCTTT

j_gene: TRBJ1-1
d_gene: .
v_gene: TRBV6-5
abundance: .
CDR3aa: CASSTRTAVTEAFF
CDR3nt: TGTGCCAGCAGTACCCGGACAGCGGTGACTGAAGCTTTCTTT

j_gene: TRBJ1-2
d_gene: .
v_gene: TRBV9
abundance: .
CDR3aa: CASRGPRYGYTF
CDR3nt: TGTGCCAGCAGGGGGCCAAGATATGGCTACACCTTC

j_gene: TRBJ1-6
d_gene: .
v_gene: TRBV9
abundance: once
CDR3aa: CASSPHLINSPLHF
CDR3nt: TGTGCCAGCAGCCCACACCTTATCAATTCACCCCTCCACTTT

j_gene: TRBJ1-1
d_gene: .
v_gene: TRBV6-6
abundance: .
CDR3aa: CASTIQSMNTEAFF
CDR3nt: TGTGCCAGCACTATACAGAGCATGAACACTGAAGCTTTCTTT

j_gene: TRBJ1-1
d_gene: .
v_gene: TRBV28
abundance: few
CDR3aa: CASSPGQPQEAFF
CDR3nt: TGTGCCAGCAGTCCCGGACAGCCACAGGAAGCTTTCTTT

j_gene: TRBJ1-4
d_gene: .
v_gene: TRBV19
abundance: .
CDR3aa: CASSMSGSMDEKLFF
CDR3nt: TGTGCCAGTAGTATGTCGGGAAGTATGGATGAAAAACTGTTTTTT

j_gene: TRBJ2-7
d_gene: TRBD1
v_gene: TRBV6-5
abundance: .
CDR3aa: CASSYFRDRGLEEQYF
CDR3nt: TGTGCCAGCAGTTACTTTCGGGACAGGGGGCTGGAGGAGCAGTACTTC

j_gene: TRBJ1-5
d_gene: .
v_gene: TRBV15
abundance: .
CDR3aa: CATSRAHYTPFFDSNQPQHF
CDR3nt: TGTGCCACCAGCAGAGCCCATTACACCCCATTTTTTGATAGCAATCAGCCCCAGCATTTT

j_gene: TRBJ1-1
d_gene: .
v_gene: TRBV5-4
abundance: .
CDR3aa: CASSWGGARTEAFF
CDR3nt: TGTGCCAGCAGCTGGGGGGGGGCGCGCACTGAAGCTTTCTTT

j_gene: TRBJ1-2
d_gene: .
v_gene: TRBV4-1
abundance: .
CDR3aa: CASSQDDTSSYTF
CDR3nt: TGCGCCAGCAGCCAAGACGACACAAGTAGCTACACCTTC

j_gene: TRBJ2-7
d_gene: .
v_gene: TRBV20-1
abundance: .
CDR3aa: CSARGGDEQYF
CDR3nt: TGCAGTGCGAGGGGGGGTGACGAGCAGTACTTC

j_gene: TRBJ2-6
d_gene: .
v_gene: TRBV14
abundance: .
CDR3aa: CASSQQALSGANVLTF
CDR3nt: TGTGCCAGCAGCCAACAGGCCCTTTCTGGGGCCAACGTCCTGACTTTC

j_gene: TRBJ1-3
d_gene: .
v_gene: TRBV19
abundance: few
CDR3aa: CASSIFGGWNNTIYF
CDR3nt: TGTGCCAGTAGTATTTTTGGAGGGTGGAATAACACCATATATTTT

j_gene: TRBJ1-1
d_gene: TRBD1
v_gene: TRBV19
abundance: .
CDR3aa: CASSRQGAMNTEAFF
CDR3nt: TGTGCCAGTAGTAGACAGGGGGCCATGAACACTGAAGCTTTCTTT

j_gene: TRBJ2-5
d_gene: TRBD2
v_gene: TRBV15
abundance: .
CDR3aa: CATSTYPRTSRETQYF
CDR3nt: TGTGCCACCAGCACCTACCCCAGGACTAGCAGGGAGACCCAGTACTTC

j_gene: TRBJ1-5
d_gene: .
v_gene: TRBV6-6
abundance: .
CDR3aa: CASSRNRDRGNQPQHF
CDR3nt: TGTGCCAGCAGTCGTAACAGGGATCGGGGCAATCAGCCCCAGCATTTT

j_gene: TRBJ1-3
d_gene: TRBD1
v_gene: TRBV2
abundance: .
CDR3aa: CASSEGGTGGNTIYF
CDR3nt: TGTGCCAGCAGTGAAGGTGGGACAGGAGGAAACACCATATATTTT